Listed here are 32 T cell receptor beta chains from one sample, sequenced in a study of T cell responses to AZD1222 COVID-19 vaccine. Sequenced by immunoSEQ multiplex PCR; TCRdb stores in-frame clones only, minus some. This table holds 200,000 to 250,000 clones, about 94% found once. The input for sequencing was peripheral blood, taken 28 days after the second dose of the MenACWY control vaccine. The receptors were gathered from an adult who received the MenACWY meningococcal vaccine as a control.

CDR3 region: CASTTGTGPGNTIYF. DNA of the CDR3: TGTGCCAGTACCACCGGGACAGGGCCCGGAAACACCATATATTTT. The chain recombines TRBV19 with TRBJ1-3; TRBD1 matches 9 bases. Trimming cost V 7 bases and J 4 bases; bases outside gene matches: 8. This CDR3 has 15 amino acids. The germline V gene encodes CDR1 LNHDA and CDR2 SQIVND (reference sequence). Full variable domain (outside the CDR3, taken from reference TRBV19 and TRBJ1-3): DGGITQSPKYLFRKEGQNVTLSCEQNLNHDAMYWYRQDPGQGLRLIYYSQIVNDFQKGDIAEGYSVSREKKESFPLTVTSAQKNPTAFYLCASTTGTGPGNTIYFGEGSWLTVV.

The chain employs TRBV3-1 (or the pseudogene TRBV3-2) and TRBJ1-1, with a weak D call TRBD1 (5 bases). V shed 4 bases and J shed 6 bases, with 18 bases lying between them. Germline assignment: CDR1 LGHDT and CDR2 YNNKEL (reference sequence). The CDR3 length is 15 residues. Here the CDR3 DNA reads TGTGCCAGCAGCCCTAGCGGGGGGAAGTGGGCTGAAGCTTTCTTT. Translating it yields CASSPSGGKWAEAFF.

The chain joins TRBV5-1 to TRBJ2-3; 8 positions match TRBD2. The V gene end was trimmed by 0 bases and the J gene end by 4 bases; junction bases not matched to a gene: 4. The CDR3 loop spans 15 amino acids. Germline loops: CDR1 SGHRS, CDR2 YFSETQ. This chain's CDR3 is CASSLGAGVADTQYF. The DNA for the CDR3 is TGCGCCAGCAGCTTGGGAGCGGGAGTAGCAGATACGCAGTATTTT.

This chain connects TRBV6-4 to TRBJ1-5, with 7 bases fitting TRBD1. CDR1 and CDR2 (germline): MRHNA, SNTAGT. Trimming took 6 bases from V and 0 from J; bases not matched to a gene: 5. This CDR3 spans 15 amino acids. The CDR3 is CASSGTADSNQPQHF. The CDR3 DNA is TGTGCCAGCAGCGGGACAGCCGATAGCAATCAGCCCCAGCATTTT.

This clone showed up just once. Distinct nucleotide sequences in the sample also encode this CDR3. V usage is TRBV28 and J usage is TRBJ1-1; no definite D call. The CDR3 length is 11 residues. Germline V gene data show CDR1 as MDHEN and CDR2 as SYDVKM. Trimming took 6 bases from V and 3 from J, leaving 5 bases between them. CDR3 DNA sequence: TGTGCCAGCAGCTCCTACACTGAAGCTTTCTTT. As protein: CASSSYTEAFF.

The gene calls are TRBV29-1 and TRBJ2-3, with a tentative D call TRBD2 (6 bases). There are 14 residues in the CDR3. Trimming left V 5 bases short and J 2 bases short, with 14 bases between. Germline CDR1 reads SQVTM; CDR2 reads ANQGSEA. The CDR3 bases are TGCAGCGTTCAAGGGACGGGGGTCACAGATACGCAGTATTTT. Translated, it gives CSVQGTGVTDTQYF.

J is TRBJ1-5 and V is TRBV28; D gene uncertain. The CDR3 spans 13 residues. The V and J ends lost 5 bases and 8 bases respectively, with 13 bases between them. Germline CDR1 is MDHEN and CDR2 is SYDVKM. The CDR3 loop reads CASSPDAIKPQHF. The CDR3, as DNA: TGTGCCAGCAGTCCGGACGCTATTAAGCCCCAGCATTTT.

This sequence joins TRBV5-1 and TRBJ2-2, with D hard to call. The CDR3 length is 13 residues. The V end lost 1 base, the J end lost 5 bases, and 6 bases lay between the germline ends. Germline V gene sequence: CDR1 SGHRS, CDR2 YFSETQ. DNA for the CDR3: TGCGCCAGCAGCTTGTCTGAGACCGGGGAGCTGTTTTTT. Residues: CASSLSETGELFF.

The chain employs TRBV6-5 and TRBJ2-7, with a possible D match to TRBD1 (5 bases). The CDR3 extends over 12 amino acids. Deletions cut 6 bases from V and 4 bases from J, with 10 bases between. CDR1 MNHEY and CDR2 SVGAGI come from the germline V gene. CDR3 sequence reads: CASSRDSYEQYF. Written as DNA, the CDR3 is TGTGCCAGCAGCAGAGACAGTTACGAGCAGTACTTC.

This chain connects TRBV27 to TRBJ1-2; the D is unclear. CDR1 is MNHEY, CDR2 SMNVEV, per germline (reference sequence). The CDR3 has 14 amino acids. The germline V and J ends were trimmed by 6 bases and 0 bases, with 11 bases remaining between them. CDR3 DNA: TGTGCCAGCAGCCCCCCCGGGGCTAACTATGGCTACACCTTC. Protein sequence: CASSPPGANYGYTF.

The rearrangement links TRBV27 to TRBJ2-7; D might be TRBD1 or TRBD2, each matching 5 bases. Germline lookup yields CDR1 MNHEY and CDR2 SMNVEV (reference sequence). The CDR3 totals 15 residues. V was shortened by 3 bases and J by 6 bases, with 18 bases between the two germline ends. CDR3 loop: CASSLGESQGFEQYF. CDR3 nucleotide sequence: TGTGCCAGCAGTTTGGGGGAAAGCCAAGGGTTCGAGCAGTACTTC.

This sequence joins TRBV27 and TRBJ2-6; TRBD1 might be the D (6 bases). CDR3 length equals 16 residues. Trimming removed 5 bases at V and 4 bases at J, with 15 bases between. Germline V gene sequence: CDR1 MNHEY, CDR2 SMNVEV (reference sequence). The CDR3 DNA follows: TGTGCCAGCAGTCCCGTGGGGGCCGTAGGGGCCAACGTCCTGACTTTC. Amino acids: CASSPVGAVGANVLTF.

This clone was observed a few times. This chain links TRBV6-5 with TRBJ2-1; 9 nucleotides align to TRBD2. The CDR3 is 15 amino acids. Germline-derived CDR1 and CDR2 are MNHEY and SVGAGI. V lost 2 bases, J lost 8 bases, and 7 bases stayed unmatched. The CDR3 DNA sequence: TGTGCCAGCAGTTACGGCCCTAGCGGGGTGGATGAGCAGTTCTTC. As protein: CASSYGPSGVDEQFF.

The chain links TRBV18 to TRBJ1-2; 7 bases align to TRBD1. Trimming at V came to 4 bases and at J to 6 bases, leaving 11 bases not matched to a gene. The CDR3 consists of 15 residues. Germline V CDR1 and CDR2: KGHSH, LQKENI. The CDR3 DNA is TGTGCCAGCTCACTAGCCGGGACAGAATACCATGGCTACACCTTC. Protein: CASSLAGTEYHGYTF.

The genes are TRBV4-1 and TRBJ1-2, with D possibly matching TRBD1 (5 bases). Germline V gene sequence: CDR1 MGHRA, CDR2 YSYEKL. The CDR3 runs to 14 residues. Trimming took 0 bases from V and 3 from J, leaving 8 bases between them. DNA of the CDR3: TGCGCCAGCAGCCAAGATGCGGGGGACTATGGCTACACCTTC. This gives the protein CASSQDAGDYGYTF.

V usage is TRBV3-1 (or the pseudogene TRBV3-2) and J usage is TRBJ1-6, with 9 bases matching TRBD1. Per germline, CDR1 LGHDT and CDR2 YNNKEL (reference sequence). With 4 bases clipped from V and 7 bases from J, the junction kept 2 bases outside the gene matches. The CDR3 length is 14 residues. CDR3 nucleotide sequence: TGTGCCAGCAGCCTACAGGGGGCGAATTCACCCCTCCACTTT. It is translated as CASSLQGANSPLHF.

The chain is built from TRBV28 and TRBJ2-7, with 8 bases matching TRBD1. This CDR3 has 14 amino acids. V lost 3 bases to trimming and J lost 5 bases; unmatched junction nucleotides: 6. CDR1 is MDHEN and CDR2 is SYDVKM in the germline V gene. The CDR3 protein is CASSLSGGLHEQYF. In nucleotides, the CDR3 is TGTGCCAGCAGTTTGTCAGGGGGCTTACACGAGCAGTACTTC.

This clone was seen once. V gene TRBV6-5 combines with J gene TRBJ2-7; the D is unclear. Trimming removed 6 bases at V and 0 bases at J, with 6 bases between. The CDR3 length is 12 residues. In germline, CDR1 is MNHEY, CDR2 SVGAGI. The CDR3 DNA reads as TGTGCCAGCAGCTCCGGCTCCTACGAGCAGTACTTC. Its translation is CASSSGSYEQYF.

This clone appeared once. The chain combines TRBV5-6 with TRBJ2-7; the D gene could be TRBD1 or TRBD2 (5 bases each). V shed 4 bases and J shed 2 bases, with 10 bases lying between them. The CDR3 is made up of 13 amino acids. CDR1 and CDR2 (germline): SGHDT, YYEEEE. This chain's CDR3 is CASSRGRAYEQYF. The CDR3 nucleotides are TGTGCCAGCAGCCGGGGACGGGCCTACGAGCAGTACTTC.

The rearrangement uses TRBV27 and TRBJ2-3; 9 bases are a match to TRBD2. Losses at the gene ends were 5 bases for V and 0 bases for J; bases not matched to a gene: 9. Germline V gene sequence: CDR1 MNHEY, CDR2 SMNVEV (reference sequence). CDR3 length equals 17 residues. The CDR3 nucleotides are TGTGCCAGCAGTCCATCCCGACTAGCGGTTAGCACAGATACGCAGTATTTT. Translation gives CASSPSRLAVSTDTQYF.

The CDR3 region has the DNA TGTGCCAGCAGTGAAGCGGACCCCCGGAATTCCTACGAGCAGTACTTC. Its translation: CASSEADPRNSYEQYF. The chain employs TRBV2 and TRBJ2-7; D is undetermined. Germline assignment: CDR1 SNHLY and CDR2 FYNNEI. Trimming removed 0 bases from V and 1 base from J, with 13 bases in between. This CDR3 region has 16 residues.

V and J are TRBV10-3 and TRBJ2-2, with D possibly being TRBD2 (5 bases). CDR1 is ENHRY and CDR2 is SYGVKD in the germline V gene. The CDR3 runs to 16 residues. Trimming pared 0 bases from V and 4 bases from J, leaving 12 bases between. CDR3 sequence reads: CAISESVAGGTGELFF. The DNA for the CDR3 is TGTGCCATCAGTGAGTCGGTGGCAGGAGGCACCGGGGAGCTGTTTTTT.

The chain uses TRBV30 and TRBJ2-1; possibly TRBD2 for D (5 bases). CDR1 GTSNPN and CDR2 SVGIG come from the germline V gene (reference sequence). The CDR3 extends over 13 amino acids. V lost 3 bases and J lost 10, with 16 bases in between. This CDR3 is CAWSSITSSEQFF. The CDR3 DNA reads as TGTGCCTGGAGCTCCATCACTAGTTCGGAGCAGTTCTTC.

A single count supports this clone. The V call is TRBV6-5, the J call TRBJ2-2; 12 bases fit TRBD1. Germline V gene lookup returns CDR1 MNHEY and CDR2 SVGAGI. Germline trimming cut 8 bases from V and 7 bases from J; bases unmatched to any gene: 5. The length of the CDR3 is 14 residues. Written as DNA, the CDR3 is TGTGCCAGCGGGACAGGGGGCGTCGGCGGGGAGCTGTTTTTT. Its protein is CASGTGGVGGELFF.

This chain links TRBV19 with TRBJ2-7, with 8 nucleotides matching TRBD1. V was clipped by 5 bases and J by 3 bases; unmatched bases: 6. The CDR3 length is 14 residues. CDR1 and CDR2 from the germline V gene are LNHDA and SQIVND (reference sequence). The CDR3 loop reads CASSSGQEIYEQYF. The DNA for the CDR3 is TGTGCCAGTAGTTCGGGACAGGAGATCTACGAGCAGTACTTC.

The V gene is TRBV25-1, the J gene TRBJ1-2, with 8 bases that match TRBD1. The V gene's germline CDR1 is MGHDK and CDR2 SYGVNS. V was clipped by 1 base and J by 3 bases; unmatched bases: 4. This CDR3 spans 15 amino acids. CDR3 bases: TGTGCCAGCAGTGAATCGAACAGGGGGGACTATGGCTACACCTTC. Its protein product is CASSESNRGDYGYTF.

The J gene is TRBJ1-2, the V gene TRBV12-3 or TRBV12-4; D not certain. The CDR3 sequence is 13 residues long. Trimming left V 4 bases short and J 8 bases short, with 14 bases between. The CDR3 DNA sequence: TGTGCCAGCAGTTCACCTAGTCCGTTCGGCTACACCTTC. It is translated as CASSSPSPFGYTF.

V and J are TRBV6-5 and TRBJ2-2, with 7 bases identical to TRBD1. The V gene end was trimmed by 6 bases and the J gene end by 5 bases; junction bases not matched to a gene: 6. Looked up from germline, CDR1 is MNHEY and CDR2 is SVGAGI. The CDR3 extends over 14 amino acids. CDR3 in amino acids: CASRGTDLTGELFF. CDR3 coding DNA: TGTGCCAGCAGGGGGACAGACTTAACCGGGGAGCTGTTTTTT.

This clone was counted between two and nine times. V gene TRBV4-3 combines with J gene TRBJ2-1, with D perhaps TRBD1 (5 bases). The germline V and J ends were trimmed by 0 bases and 8 bases, with 11 bases remaining between them. The V gene's germline CDR1 is LGHNA and CDR2 YSLEER. The length of the CDR3 is 14 residues. CDR3 nucleotide sequence: TGCGCCAGCAGCCAAGATAGGGCAGGGTATGAGCAGTTCTTC. Translation: CASSQDRAGYEQFF.

This chain joins TRBV10-3 and TRBJ2-1; D not certain. V shed 0 bases and J shed 2 bases, with 11 bases lying between them. Germline CDR1 ENHRY, CDR2 SYGVKD. There are 16 residues in the CDR3. The CDR3 coding sequence is TGTGCCATCAGTGAGTCAGAGAACACACCCTACAATGAGCAGTTCTTC. Amino acid sequence: CAISESENTPYNEQFF.

The V call is TRBV20-1, the J call TRBJ1-4; D remains ambiguous. Trimming shortened V by 4 bases and J by 8 bases, and 8 bases separated the two germline ends. This CDR3 region has 11 residues. CDR1 is DFQATT, CDR2 SNEGSKA, per germline (reference sequence). The CDR3 DNA reads TGCAGTGCTATTGGGCCCGAAAAACTGTTTTTT. Translating it yields CSAIGPEKLFF.

CDR3 in amino acids: CASSLGASPAYSNQPQHF. CDR3 in DNA: TGTGCCAGCAGCCTGGGGGCCTCACCCGCTTATAGCAATCAGCCCCAGCATTTT. J is TRBJ1-5 and V is TRBV5-6; D might be TRBD1 (6 bases). Germline CDR1 and CDR2: SGHDT and YYEEEE. This CDR3 spans 18 amino acids. The V end was cut by 4 bases, the J end by 0 bases, with 20 bases between. Variable domain in full (rest from reference TRBV5-6 and TRBJ1-5): DAGVTQSPTHLIKTRGQQVTLRCSPKSGHDTVSWYQQALGQGPQFIFQYYEEEERQRGNFPDRFSGHQFPNYSSELNVNALLLGDSALYLCASSLGASPAYSNQPQHFGDGTRLSIL.